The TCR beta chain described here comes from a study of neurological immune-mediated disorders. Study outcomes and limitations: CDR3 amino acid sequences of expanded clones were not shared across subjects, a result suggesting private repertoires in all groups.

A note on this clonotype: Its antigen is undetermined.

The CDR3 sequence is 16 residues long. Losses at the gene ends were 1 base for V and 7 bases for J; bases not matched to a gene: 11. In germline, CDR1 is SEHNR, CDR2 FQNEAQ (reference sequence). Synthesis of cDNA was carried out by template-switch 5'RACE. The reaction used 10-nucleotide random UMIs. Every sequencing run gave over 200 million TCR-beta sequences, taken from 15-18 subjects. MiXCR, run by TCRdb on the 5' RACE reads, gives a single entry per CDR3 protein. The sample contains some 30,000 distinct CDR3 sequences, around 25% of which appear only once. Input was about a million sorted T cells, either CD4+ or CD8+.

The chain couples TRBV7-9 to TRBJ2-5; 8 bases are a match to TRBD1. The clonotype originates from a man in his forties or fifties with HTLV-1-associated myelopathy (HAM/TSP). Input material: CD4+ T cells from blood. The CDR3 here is CASSLVWGQGARTQYF. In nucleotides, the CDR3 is TGTGCCAGCAGCTTAGTTTGGGGGCAGGGGGCACGGACCCAGTACTTC.